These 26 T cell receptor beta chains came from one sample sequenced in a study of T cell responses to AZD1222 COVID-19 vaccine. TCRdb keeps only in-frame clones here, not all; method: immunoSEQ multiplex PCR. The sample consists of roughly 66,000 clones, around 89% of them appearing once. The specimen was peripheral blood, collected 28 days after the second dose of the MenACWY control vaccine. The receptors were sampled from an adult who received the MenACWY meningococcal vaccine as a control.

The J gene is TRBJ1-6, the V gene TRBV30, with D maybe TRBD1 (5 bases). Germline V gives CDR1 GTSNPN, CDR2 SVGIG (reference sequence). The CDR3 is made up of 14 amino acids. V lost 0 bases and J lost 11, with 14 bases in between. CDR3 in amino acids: CAWSVWGGSAPLHF. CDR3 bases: TGTGCCTGGAGTGTGTGGGGGGGAAGTGCACCCCTCCACTTT. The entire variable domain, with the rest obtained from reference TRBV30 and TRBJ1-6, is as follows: SQTIHQWPATLVQPVGSPLSLECTVEGTSNPNLYWYRQAAGRGLQLLFYSVGIGQISSEVPQNLSASRPQDRQFILSSKKLLLSDSGFYLCAWSVWGGSAPLHFGNGTRLTVT.

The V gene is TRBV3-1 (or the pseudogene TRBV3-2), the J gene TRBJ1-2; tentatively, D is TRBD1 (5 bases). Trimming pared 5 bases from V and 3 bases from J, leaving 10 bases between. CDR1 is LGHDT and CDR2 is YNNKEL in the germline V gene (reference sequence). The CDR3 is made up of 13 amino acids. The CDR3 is CASSTGEYYGYTF. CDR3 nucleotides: TGTGCCAGCAGCACGGGGGAGTACTATGGCTACACCTTC.

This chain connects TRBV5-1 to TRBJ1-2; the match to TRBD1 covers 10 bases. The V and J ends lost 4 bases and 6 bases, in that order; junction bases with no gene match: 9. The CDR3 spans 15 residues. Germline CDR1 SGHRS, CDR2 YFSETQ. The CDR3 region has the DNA TGCGCCAGCAGCGCCGGACAGGGGGGTCTTCATGGCTACACCTTC. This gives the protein CASSAGQGGLHGYTF.

CDR3 in amino acids: CASSGGLAVSYEQYF. CDR3 nucleotide sequence: TGTGCCAGCAGCGGGGGACTAGCGGTCTCCTACGAGCAGTACTTC. This chain joins TRBV11-2 and TRBJ2-7, with 11 bases aligning to TRBD2. V was clipped by 5 bases and J by 0 bases; unmatched bases: 3. The CDR3 runs 15 residues. Germline V gene data show CDR1 as SGHAT and CDR2 as FQNNGV.

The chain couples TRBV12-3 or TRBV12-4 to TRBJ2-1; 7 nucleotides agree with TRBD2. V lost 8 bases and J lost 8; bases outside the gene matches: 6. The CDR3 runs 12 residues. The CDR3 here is CASGDYPDEQFF. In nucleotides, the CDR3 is TGTGCCAGCGGGGACTATCCGGATGAGCAGTTCTTC.

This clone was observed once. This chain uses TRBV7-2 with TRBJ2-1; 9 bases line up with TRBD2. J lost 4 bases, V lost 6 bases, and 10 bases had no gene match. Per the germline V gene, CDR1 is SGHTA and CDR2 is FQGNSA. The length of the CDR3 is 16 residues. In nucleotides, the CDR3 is TGTGCCAGCAGGCTTTACGGGACTAGCCCTTACAATGAGCAGTTCTTC. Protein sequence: CASRLYGTSPYNEQFF.

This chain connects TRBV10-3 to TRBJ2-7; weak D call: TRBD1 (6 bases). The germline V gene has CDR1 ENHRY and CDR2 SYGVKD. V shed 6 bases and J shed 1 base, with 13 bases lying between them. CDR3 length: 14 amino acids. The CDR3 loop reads CAIRLTGGSYEQYF. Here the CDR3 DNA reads TGTGCCATCAGGCTGACAGGAGGTTCCTACGAGCAGTACTTC.

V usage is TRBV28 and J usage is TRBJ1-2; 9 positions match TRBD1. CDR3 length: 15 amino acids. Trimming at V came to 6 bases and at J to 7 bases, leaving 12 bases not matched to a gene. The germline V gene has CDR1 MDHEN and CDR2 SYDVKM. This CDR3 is CASRRPGQGQSGYTF. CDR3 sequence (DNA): TGTGCCAGCAGGCGGCCGGGACAGGGACAAAGTGGCTACACCTTC.

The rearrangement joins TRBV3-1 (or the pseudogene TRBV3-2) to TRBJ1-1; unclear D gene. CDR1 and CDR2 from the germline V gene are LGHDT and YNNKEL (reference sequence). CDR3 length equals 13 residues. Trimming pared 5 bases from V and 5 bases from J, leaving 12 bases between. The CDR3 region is CASSSRGSTEAFF. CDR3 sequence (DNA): TGTGCCAGCAGCTCACGAGGTTCGACTGAAGCTTTCTTT.

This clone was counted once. The CDR3 DNA follows: TGTGCCAGCAGAGGAACCCAGACGAATTCACCCCTCCACTTT. This translates into CASRGTQTNSPLHF. This rearrangement joins TRBV25-1 to TRBJ1-6; D call uncertain. V lost 6 bases and J lost 7, with 13 bases in between. Germline CDR1 and CDR2: MGHDK and SYGVNS. The CDR3 length is 14 residues.

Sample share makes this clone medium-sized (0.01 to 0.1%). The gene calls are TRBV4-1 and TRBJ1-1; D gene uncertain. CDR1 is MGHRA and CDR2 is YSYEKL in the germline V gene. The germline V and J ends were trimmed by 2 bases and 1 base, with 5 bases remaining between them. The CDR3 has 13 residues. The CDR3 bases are TGCGCCAGCAGCCAACACTCGAACACTGAAGCTTTCTTT. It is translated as CASSQHSNTEAFF.

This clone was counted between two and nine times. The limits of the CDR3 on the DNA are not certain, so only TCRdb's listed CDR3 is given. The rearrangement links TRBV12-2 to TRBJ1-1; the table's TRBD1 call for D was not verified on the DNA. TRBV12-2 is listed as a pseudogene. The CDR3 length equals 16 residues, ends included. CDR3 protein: CASRLAWAAGSRRAFF.

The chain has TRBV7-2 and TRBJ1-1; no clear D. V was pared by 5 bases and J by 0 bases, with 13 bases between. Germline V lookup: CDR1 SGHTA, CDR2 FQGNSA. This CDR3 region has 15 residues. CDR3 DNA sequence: TGTGCCAGCAGCCCCAGTCTACAAATGAACACTGAAGCTTTCTTT. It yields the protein CASSPSLQMNTEAFF.

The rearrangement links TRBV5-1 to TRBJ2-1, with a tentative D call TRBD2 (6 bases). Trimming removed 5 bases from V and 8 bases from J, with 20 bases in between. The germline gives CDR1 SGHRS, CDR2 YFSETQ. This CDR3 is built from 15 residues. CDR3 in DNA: TGCGCCAGCAGTTCTTGGGGGGAAACTGGGGATGAGCAGTTCTTC. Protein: CASSSWGETGDEQFF.

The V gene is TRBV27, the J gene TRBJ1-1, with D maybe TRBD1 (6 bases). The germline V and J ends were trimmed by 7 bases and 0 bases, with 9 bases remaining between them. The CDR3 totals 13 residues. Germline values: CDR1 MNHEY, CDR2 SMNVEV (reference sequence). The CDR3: CASNTGMNTEAFF. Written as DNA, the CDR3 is TGTGCCAGCAACACAGGGATGAACACTGAAGCTTTCTTT.

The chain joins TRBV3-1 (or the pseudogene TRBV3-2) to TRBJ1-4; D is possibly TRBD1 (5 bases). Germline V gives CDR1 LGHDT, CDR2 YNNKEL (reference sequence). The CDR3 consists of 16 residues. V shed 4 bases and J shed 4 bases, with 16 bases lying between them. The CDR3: CASSLSVVGGNEKLFF. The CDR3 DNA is TGTGCCAGCAGCCTGTCAGTGGTCGGGGGTAATGAAAAACTGTTTTTT.

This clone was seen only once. The CDR3 region has the DNA TGTGCCACCAGCAGAGGGGGTTACTCCTACGAGCAGTACTTC. Encoded protein: CATSRGGYSYEQYF. The chain is built from TRBV15 and TRBJ2-7; no clear D gene. Germline loops: CDR1 LNHNV, CDR2 YYDKDF (reference sequence). V was cut by 1 base and J by 0 bases, with 7 bases left in between. The CDR3 extends over 14 amino acids.

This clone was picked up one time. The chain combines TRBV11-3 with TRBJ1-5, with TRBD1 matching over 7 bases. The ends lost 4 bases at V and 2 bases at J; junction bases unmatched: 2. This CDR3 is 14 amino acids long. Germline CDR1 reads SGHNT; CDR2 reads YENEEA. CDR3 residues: CASSSGGGNQPQHF. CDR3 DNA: TGTGCCAGCAGCTCAGGGGGGGGCAATCAGCCCCAGCATTTT.

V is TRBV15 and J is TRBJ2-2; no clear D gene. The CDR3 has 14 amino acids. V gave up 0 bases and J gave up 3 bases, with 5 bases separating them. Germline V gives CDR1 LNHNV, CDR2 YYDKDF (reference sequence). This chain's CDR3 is CATSRDPDTGELFF. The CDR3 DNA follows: TGTGCCACCAGCAGAGATCCAGACACCGGGGAGCTGTTTTTT.

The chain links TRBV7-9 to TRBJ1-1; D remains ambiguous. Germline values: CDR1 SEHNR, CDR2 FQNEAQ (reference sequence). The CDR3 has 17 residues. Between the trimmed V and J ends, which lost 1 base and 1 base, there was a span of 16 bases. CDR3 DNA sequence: TGTGCCAGCAGCTTAGAGGCACGGCGGGTACCGAACACTGAAGCTTTCTTT. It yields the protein CASSLEARRVPNTEAFF.

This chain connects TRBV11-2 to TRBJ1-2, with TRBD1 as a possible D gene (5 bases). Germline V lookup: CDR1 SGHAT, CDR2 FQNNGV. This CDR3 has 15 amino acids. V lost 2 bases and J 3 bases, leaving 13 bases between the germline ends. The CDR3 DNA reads TGTGCCAGCAGCTTAATCAGGGTCGTGGACTATGGCTACACCTTC. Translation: CASSLIRVVDYGYTF. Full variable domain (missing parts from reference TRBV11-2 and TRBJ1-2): EAGVAQSPRYKIIEKRQSVAFWCNPISGHATLYWYQQILGQGPKLLIQFQNNGVVDDSQLPKDRFSAERLKGVDSTLKIQPAKLEDSAVYLCASSLIRVVDYGYTFGSGTRLTVV.

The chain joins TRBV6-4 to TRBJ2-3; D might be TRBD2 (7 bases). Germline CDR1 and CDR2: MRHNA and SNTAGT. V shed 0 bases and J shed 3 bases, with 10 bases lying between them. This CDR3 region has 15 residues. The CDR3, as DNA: TGTGCCAGCAGTGACTCGGGGGGGGCGACAGATACGCAGTATTTT. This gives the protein CASSDSGGATDTQYF.

The CDR3 DNA sequence: TGCGCCAGCACCCAAGGAGCAGGCGTGAACACCGGGGAGCTGTTTTTT. It specifies CASTQGAGVNTGELFF. This chain connects TRBV23-1 to TRBJ2-2; D gene uncertain. TRBV23-1 belongs to the ORF category, with a function that is uncertain. The CDR3 has 16 residues. Trimming took 7 bases from V and 1 from J, leaving 16 bases between them.

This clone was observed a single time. CDR3 DNA: TGTGCCAGCAGTGACCGATATAGCGGGGTACGGGCAGATACGCAGTATTTT. Translating it yields CASSDRYSGVRADTQYF. The V call is TRBV6-1, the J call TRBJ2-3; 8 bases match TRBD2. CDR1 is MNHNS and CDR2 is SASEGT in the germline V gene. Trimming at V came to 3 bases and at J to 4 bases, leaving 12 bases not matched to a gene. This CDR3 has 17 residues.

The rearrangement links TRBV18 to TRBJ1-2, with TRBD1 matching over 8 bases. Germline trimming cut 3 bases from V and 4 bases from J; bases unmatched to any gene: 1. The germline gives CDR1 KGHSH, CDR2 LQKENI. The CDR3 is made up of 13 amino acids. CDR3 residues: CASSPDRVYGYTF. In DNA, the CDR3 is TGTGCCAGCTCACCGGACAGGGTCTATGGCTACACCTTC. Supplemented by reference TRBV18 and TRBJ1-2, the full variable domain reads NAGVMQNPRHLVRRRGQEARLRCSPMKGHSHVYWYRQLPEEGLKFMVYLQKENIIDESGMPKERFSAEFPKEGPSILRIQQVVRGDSAAYFCASSPDRVYGYTFGSGTRLTVV.

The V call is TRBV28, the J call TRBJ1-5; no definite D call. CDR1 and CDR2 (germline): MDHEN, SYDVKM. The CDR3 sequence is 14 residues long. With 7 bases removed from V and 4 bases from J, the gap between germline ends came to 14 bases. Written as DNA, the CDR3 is TGTGCCAGCATCGACACACCCCTTAATCAGCCCCAGCATTTT. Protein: CASIDTPLNQPQHF.